One and the same sample provided the 2 T cell receptor beta chains below, sequenced in a study of T cells in Graves' hyperthyroidism and ophthalmopathy. Using RNA transcripts as the source, TCR beta CDR3 regions were amplified. A first-round RT-PCR of the TCR CDR3 used the HTBI primer set. MiXCR, applied by TCRdb to the multiplex PCR reads, yields one record per CDR3 protein. The sample lists hundreds of thousands of distinct CDR3 sequences, 20% occurring once. Sequenced: blood. These receptors were obtained from a man aged 25 to 40 with Graves' ophthalmopathy.

This clonotype was seen at least ten times. The CDR3 DNA is TGTGCCAGCAGTTACTCGGGGGGCGGAGGGTACGAGCAGTACTTC. This translates into CASSYSGGGGYEQYF. This chain links TRBV6-6 with TRBJ2-7; D tentatively fits TRBD1 or TRBD2 (6 bases each). V was clipped by 0 bases and J by 4 bases, with 13 bases between them. From germline, CDR1 is MNHNY and CDR2 SVGAGI (reference sequence). This CDR3 region has 15 residues.

This clonotype was seen many times. The rearrangement joins TRBV30 to TRBJ2-1; perhaps TRBD1 as D (6 bases). Germline V CDR1 and CDR2: GTSNPN, SVGIG (reference sequence). This CDR3 has 14 amino acids. V was shortened by 5 bases and J by 9 bases, with 20 bases between the two germline ends. Here the CDR3 DNA reads TGTGCCTGGTCGATACAGGGTGGGTGGGGTGAGCAGTTCTTC. Amino acid sequence: CAWSIQGGWGEQFF.